The clone carrying this TCR beta chain was seen only once. Antigen unknown. The germline gives CDR1 MNHEY, CDR2 SVGAGI. CDR3 length equals 14 residues. V was pared by 6 bases and J by 2 bases, with 7 bases of the junction left unmatched. This specimen belongs to a study of cytomegalovirus exposure and HLA in healthy donors. The study drew the donors from its approximately 120-subject validation cohort, separate from the approximately 700-subject first cohort. Data came from immunoSEQ multiplex PCR; TCRdb stores just in-frame clones and leaves some out. The table shows tens of thousands of clones, with 97% occurring only once. Study-level points and caveats: Among the CMV-associated chains, a few were confirmed in vitro as specific for CMV antigens. Over 150 TCR beta chains were listed as cytomegalovirus-associated.

This receptor was identified in a woman younger than 35 in good health and CMV-seropositive. The chain joins TRBV6-5 to TRBJ2-7; TRBD1 aligns across 7 bases. What was sequenced was PBMCs. CDR3 in DNA: TGTGCCAGCAGCCCAGGACAGGAGACCTACGAGCAGTACTTC. Translated, it gives CASSPGQETYEQYF.